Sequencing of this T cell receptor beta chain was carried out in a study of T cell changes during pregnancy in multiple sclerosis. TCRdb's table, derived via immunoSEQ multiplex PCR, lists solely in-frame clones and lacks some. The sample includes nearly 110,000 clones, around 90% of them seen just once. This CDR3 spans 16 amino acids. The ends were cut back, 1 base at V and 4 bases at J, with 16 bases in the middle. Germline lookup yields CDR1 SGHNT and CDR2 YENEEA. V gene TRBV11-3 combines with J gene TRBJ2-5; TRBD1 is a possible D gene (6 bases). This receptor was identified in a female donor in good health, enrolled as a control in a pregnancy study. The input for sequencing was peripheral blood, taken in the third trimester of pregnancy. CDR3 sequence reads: CASSLVRGRGGETQYF. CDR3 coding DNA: TGTGCCAGCAGCTTAGTGCGAGGTAGAGGGGGAGAGACCCAGTACTTC.